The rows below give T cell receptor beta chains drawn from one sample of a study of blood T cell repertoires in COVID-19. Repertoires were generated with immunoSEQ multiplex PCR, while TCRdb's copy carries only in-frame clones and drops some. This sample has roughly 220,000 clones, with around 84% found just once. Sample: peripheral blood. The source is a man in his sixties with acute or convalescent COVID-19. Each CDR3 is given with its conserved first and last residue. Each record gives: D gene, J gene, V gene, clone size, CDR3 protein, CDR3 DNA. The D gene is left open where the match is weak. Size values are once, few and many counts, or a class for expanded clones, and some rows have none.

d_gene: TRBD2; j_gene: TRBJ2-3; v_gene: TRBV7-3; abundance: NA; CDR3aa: CASSLGGGYSDTQYF; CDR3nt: TGTGCCAGCAGCTTGGGCGGGGGGTATTCAGATACGCAGTATTTT
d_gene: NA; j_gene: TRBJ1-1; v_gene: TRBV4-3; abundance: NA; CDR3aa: CASSQVTANTEAFF; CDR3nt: TGCGCCAGCAGCCAAGTCACAGCGAACACTGAAGCTTTCTTT
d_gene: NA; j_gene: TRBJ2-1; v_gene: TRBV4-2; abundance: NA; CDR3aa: CASSQAVQQGSYNEQFF; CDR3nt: TGTGCCAGCAGCCAAGCCGTGCAACAGGGTTCCTACAATGAGCAGTTCTTC
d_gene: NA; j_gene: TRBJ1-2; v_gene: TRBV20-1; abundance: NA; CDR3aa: CKGGDYGYTF; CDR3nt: TGCAAGGGGGGGGACTATGGCTACACCTTC
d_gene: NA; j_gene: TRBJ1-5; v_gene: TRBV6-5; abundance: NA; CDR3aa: CASTPTRGGQPQHF; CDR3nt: TGTGCCAGCACCCCAACCAGGGGCGGTCAGCCCCAGCATTTT
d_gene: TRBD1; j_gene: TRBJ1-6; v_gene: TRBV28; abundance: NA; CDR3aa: CASSLEGANGSPLHF; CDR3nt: TGTGCCAGCAGTTTAGAGGGGGCGAACGGTTCACCCCTCCACTTT
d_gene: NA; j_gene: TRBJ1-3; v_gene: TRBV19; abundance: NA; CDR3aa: CASSKEGLAGNTIYF; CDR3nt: TGTGCCAGTAGTAAGGAGGGACTGGCCGGAAACACCATATATTTT
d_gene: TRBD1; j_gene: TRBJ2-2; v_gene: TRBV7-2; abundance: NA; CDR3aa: CASSPWGRAQGSAGELFF; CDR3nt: TGTGCCAGCAGCCCGTGGGGCAGGGCACAGGGGTCGGCCGGGGAGCTGTTTTTT
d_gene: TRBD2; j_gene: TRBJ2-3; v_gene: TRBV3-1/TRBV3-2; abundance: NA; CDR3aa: CASSPLANTDTQYF; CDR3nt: TGTGCCAGCAGCCCACTAGCGAACACAGATACGCAGTATTTT
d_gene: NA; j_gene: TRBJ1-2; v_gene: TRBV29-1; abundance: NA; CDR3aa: CSVESGSFSGFGYTF; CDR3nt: TGCAGCGTTGAATCAGGATCGTTCTCCGGCTTTGGCTACACCTTC
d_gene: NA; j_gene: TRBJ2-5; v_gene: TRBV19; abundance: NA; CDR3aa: CASSIATQETQYF; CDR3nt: TGTGCCAGTAGTATAGCCACCCAGGAGACCCAGTACTTC
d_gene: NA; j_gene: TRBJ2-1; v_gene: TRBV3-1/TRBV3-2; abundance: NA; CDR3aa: CASMRGNNEQFF; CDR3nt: TGTGCCAGCATGCGGGGCAACAATGAGCAGTTCTTC
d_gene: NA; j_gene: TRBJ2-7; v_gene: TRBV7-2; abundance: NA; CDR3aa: CASSSPHNYF; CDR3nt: TGTGCCAGCAGCTCCCCCCACAACTACTTC
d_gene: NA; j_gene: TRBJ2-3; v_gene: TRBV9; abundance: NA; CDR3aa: CASSVSGTSTDTQYF; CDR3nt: TGTGCCAGCAGCGTATCAGGGACTAGCACAGATACGCAGTATTTT
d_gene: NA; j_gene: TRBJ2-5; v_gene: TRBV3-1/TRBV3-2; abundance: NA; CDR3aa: CASVQRGETQYF; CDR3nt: TGTGCCAGCGTCCAAAGGGGAGAGACCCAGTACTTC
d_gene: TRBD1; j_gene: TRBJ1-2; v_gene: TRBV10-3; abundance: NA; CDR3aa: CAISATGGYGYTF; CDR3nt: TGTGCCATCAGTGCAACAGGGGGCTATGGCTACACCTTC
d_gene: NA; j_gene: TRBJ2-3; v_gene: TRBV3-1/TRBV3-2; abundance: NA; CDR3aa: CASSQEGTLKGLDTQYF; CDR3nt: TGTGCCAGCAGCCAAGAGGGGACACTCAAAGGGCTGGATACGCAGTATTTT
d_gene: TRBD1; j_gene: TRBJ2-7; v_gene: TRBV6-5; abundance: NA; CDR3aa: CASSYGQGVIYEQYF; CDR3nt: TGTGCCAGCAGTTACGGGCAGGGGGTAATCTACGAGCAGTACTTC
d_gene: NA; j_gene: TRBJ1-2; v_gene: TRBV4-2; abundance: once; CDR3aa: CASSQAGTPTRYGYTF; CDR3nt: TGTGCCAGCAGCCAAGCAGGGACTCCAACACGCTATGGCTACACCTTC
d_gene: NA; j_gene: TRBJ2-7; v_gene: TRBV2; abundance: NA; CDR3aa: CASRDRLYEQYF; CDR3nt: TGTGCCAGCAGAGACAGGCTCTACGAGCAGTACTTC
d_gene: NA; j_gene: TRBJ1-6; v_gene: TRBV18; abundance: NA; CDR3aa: CASSPYQGSYNSPLHF; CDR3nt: TGTGCCAGCTCACCATACCAGGGGTCCTATAATTCACCCCTCCACTTT
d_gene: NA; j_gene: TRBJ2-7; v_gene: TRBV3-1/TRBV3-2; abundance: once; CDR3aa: CASSRPVGLEQYF; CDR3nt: TGTGCCAGCAGCCGGCCTGTGGGGCTCGAGCAGTACTTC
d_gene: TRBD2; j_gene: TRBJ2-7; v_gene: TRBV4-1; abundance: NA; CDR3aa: CASSLAGGSEQYF; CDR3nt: TGCGCCAGCAGCCTAGCGGGGGGTTCCGAGCAGTACTTC
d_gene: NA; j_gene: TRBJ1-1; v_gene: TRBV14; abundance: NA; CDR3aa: CASSRQVNTEAFF; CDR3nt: TGTGCCAGCAGCCGACAGGTTAACACTGAAGCTTTCTTT
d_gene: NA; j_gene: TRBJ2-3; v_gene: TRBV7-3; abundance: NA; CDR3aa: CASSQGGLDTQYF; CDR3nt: TGTGCCAGCAGCCAGGGGGGATTAGATACGCAGTATTTT
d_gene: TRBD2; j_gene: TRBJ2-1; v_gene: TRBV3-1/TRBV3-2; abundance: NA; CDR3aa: CASSLSGGLTNEQFF; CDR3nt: TGTGCCAGCAGCCTTAGCGGGGGGCTTACCAATGAGCAGTTCTTC
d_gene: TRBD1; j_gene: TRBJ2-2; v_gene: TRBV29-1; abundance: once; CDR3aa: CSVTRGPGELFF; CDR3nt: TGCAGCGTTACCAGGGGGCCCGGGGAGCTGTTTTTT
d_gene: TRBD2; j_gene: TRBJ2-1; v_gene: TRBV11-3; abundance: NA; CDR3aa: CASSLPAGGDNEQFF; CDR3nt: TGTGCCAGCAGCTTACCAGCGGGGGGGGATAATGAGCAGTTCTTC
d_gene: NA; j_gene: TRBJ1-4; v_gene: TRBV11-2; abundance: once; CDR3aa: CASEQGNEKLFF; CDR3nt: TGTGCCAGCGAACAGGGAAATGAAAAACTGTTTTTT
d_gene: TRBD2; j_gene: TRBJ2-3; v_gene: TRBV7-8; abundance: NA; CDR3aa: CASSPRSGGAGDTQYF; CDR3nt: TGTGCCAGCAGCCCCCGGAGCGGGGGGGCCGGGGATACGCAGTATTTT
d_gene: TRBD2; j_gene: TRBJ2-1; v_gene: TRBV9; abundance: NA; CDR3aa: CASSVVPTRWGGNEQFF; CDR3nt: TGTGCCAGCAGCGTAGTGCCCACTCGTTGGGGGGGCAATGAGCAGTTCTTC
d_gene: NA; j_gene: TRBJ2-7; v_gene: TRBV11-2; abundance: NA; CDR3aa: CASSPLGYGGTRDYEQYF; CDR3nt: TGTGCCAGCAGCCCATTAGGGTACGGAGGGACGAGAGATTACGAGCAGTACTTC
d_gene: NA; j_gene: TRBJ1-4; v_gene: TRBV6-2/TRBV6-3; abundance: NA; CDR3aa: CASSSRGGSKGKLFF; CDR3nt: TGTGCCAGCAGTTCCCGAGGGGGTAGTAAGGGAAAACTGTTTTTT
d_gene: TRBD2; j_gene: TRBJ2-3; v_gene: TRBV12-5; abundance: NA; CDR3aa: CASGPGLAGVTQYF; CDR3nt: TGTGCTAGTGGTCCGGGACTAGCGGGGGTTACGCAGTATTTT
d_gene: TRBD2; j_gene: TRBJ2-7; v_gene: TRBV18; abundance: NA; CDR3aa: CASSPYSGGSSYEQYF; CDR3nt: TGTGCCAGCTCACCATATAGCGGGGGTAGCTCCTACGAGCAGTACTTC
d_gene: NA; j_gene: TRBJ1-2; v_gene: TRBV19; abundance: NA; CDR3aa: CASSRGQNTNYGYTF; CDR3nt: TGTGCCAGTAGTAGAGGACAGAACACTAACTATGGCTACACCTTC
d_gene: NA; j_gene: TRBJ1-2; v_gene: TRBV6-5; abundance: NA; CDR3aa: CASRLGGYGYTF; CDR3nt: TGTGCCAGCAGACTGGGGGGCTATGGCTACACCTTC
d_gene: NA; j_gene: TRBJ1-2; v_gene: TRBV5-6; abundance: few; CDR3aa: CASSVGQIGYTF; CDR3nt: TGTGCCAGCAGCGTAGGACAGATTGGCTACACCTTC
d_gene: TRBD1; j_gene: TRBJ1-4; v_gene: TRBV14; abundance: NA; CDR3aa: CASSQVTGGNEKLFF; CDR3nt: TGTGCCAGCAGCCAAGTGACAGGGGGAAATGAAAAACTGTTTTTT
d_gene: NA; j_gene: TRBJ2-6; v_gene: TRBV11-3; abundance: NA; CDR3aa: CASSPGSGANVLTF; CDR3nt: TGTGCCAGCTCCCCGGGCTCTGGGGCCAACGTCCTGACTTTC
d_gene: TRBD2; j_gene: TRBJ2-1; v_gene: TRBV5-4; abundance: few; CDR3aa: CASSPGLAGFDEQFF; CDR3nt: TGTGCCAGCAGCCCAGGACTAGCGGGGTTCGATGAGCAGTTCTTC
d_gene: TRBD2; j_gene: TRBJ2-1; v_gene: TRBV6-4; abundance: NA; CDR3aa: CASSVQAGVLSNEQFF; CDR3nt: TGTGCCAGCAGTGTCCAAGCGGGGGTTTTGTCCAATGAGCAGTTCTTC
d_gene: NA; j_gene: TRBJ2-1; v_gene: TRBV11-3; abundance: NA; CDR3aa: CASSSDSHEQFF; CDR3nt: TGTGCCAGCAGCTCAGATAGCCATGAGCAGTTCTTC
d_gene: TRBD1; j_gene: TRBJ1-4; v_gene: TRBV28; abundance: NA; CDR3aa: CASSSHEGDRGLRDEKLFF; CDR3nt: TGTGCCAGCAGTTCACACGAGGGGGACAGGGGGTTAAGGGATGAAAAACTGTTTTTT
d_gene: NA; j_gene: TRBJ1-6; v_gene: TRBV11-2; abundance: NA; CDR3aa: CASSLEGSSYNSPLHF; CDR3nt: TGTGCCAGCAGCTTAGAAGGGAGCTCCTATAATTCACCCCTCCACTTT
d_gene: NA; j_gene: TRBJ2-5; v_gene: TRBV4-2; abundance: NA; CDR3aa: CASSQERAEETQYF; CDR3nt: TGTGCCAGCAGCCAAGAGAGGGCAGAAGAGACCCAGTACTTC
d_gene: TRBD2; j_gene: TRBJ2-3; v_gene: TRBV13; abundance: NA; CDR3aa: CASSPAGVAGGLNTQYF; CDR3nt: TGTGCCAGCAGCCCCGCCGGGGTAGCGGGGGGGTTAAATACGCAGTATTTT
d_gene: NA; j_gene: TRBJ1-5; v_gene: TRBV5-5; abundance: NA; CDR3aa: CASSLAPGGYNNQPQHF; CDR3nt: TGTGCCAGCAGCTTGGCCCCGGGGGGATATAACAATCAGCCCCAGCATTTT
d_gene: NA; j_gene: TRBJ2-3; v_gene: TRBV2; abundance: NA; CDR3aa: CASMGPTDTQYF; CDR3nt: TGTGCCAGCATGGGGCCCACAGATACGCAGTATTTT
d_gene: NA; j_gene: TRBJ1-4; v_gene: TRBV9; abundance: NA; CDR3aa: CASSAHPTGLGANEKLFF; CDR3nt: TGTGCCAGCAGCGCACATCCAACAGGGCTGGGAGCTAATGAAAAACTGTTTTTT
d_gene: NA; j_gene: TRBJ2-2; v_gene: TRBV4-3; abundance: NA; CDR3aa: CASSQDSGDTGELFF; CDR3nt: TGCGCCAGCAGCCAAGATTCAGGGGACACCGGGGAGCTGTTTTTT
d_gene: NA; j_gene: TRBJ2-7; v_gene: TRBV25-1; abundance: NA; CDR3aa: CASSEGGRGEQYF; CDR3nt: TGTGCCAGCAGTGAAGGGGGCCGGGGCGAGCAGTACTTC
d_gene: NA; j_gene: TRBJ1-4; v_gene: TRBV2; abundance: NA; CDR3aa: CASSERVVGEKLFF; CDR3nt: TGTGCCAGCAGTGAGAGGGTGGTGGGGGAAAAACTGTTTTTT
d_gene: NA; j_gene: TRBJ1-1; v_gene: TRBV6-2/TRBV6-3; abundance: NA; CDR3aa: CASSYLGPEAFF; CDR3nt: TGTGCCAGCAGTTACCTGGGCCCTGAAGCTTTCTTT
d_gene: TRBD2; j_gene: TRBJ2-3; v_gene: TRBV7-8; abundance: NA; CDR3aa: CASSFYLAGGTDTQYF; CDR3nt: TGTGCCAGCAGCTTCTACCTAGCGGGGGGGACAGATACGCAGTATTTT
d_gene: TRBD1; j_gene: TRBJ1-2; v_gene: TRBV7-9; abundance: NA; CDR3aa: CASSPRDRGHNYGYTF; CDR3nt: TGTGCCAGCAGCCCCAGGGACAGGGGGCATAACTATGGCTACACCTTC
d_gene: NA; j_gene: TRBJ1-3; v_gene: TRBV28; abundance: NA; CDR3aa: CASNVGGATGNTIYF; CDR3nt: TGTGCCAGCAATGTGGGAGGTGCAACTGGAAACACCATATATTTT
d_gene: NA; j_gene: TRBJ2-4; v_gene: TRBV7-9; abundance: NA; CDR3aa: CASSLANGVIQYF; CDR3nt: TGTGCCAGCAGCTTAGCGAACGGGGTCATTCAGTACTTC
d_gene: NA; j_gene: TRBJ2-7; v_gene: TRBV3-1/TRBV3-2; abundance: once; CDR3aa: CASSQVNEQYF; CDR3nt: TGTGCCAGCAGCCAAGTTAACGAGCAGTACTTC